Listed below are T cell receptor beta chains from one sample, sequenced in a study of T cell changes during pregnancy in multiple sclerosis. This table comes from immunoSEQ multiplex PCR, and its TCRdb copy is limited to in-frame clones, with some not included. The top ten clones hold approximately 0.8% of a sample with under 50,000 clones, about 91% of them seen once. Material: CD4+ T cells from peripheral blood mononuclear cells, obtained in the third trimester of pregnancy. These receptors were taken from a female donor with multiple sclerosis, enrolled in a pregnancy study. Each CDR3 is given with its conserved first and last residue. Size values are once, few and many counts, or a class for expanded clones, and some rows have none.

v_gene	j_gene	abundance	CDR3aa
TRBV28	TRBJ1-5	-	CASSAVLQGEGNQPQHF
TRBV6-5	TRBJ2-1	-	CASSRAGTTSFF
TRBV7-8	TRBJ2-2	-	CASSLLVGELFF
TRBV2	TRBJ1-2	-	CASRPDSNYGYTF
TRBV6-1	TRBJ1-3	once	CASSEVWQGGNTIYF
TRBV5-1	TRBJ2-7	-	CASSLEPGTATYEQYF
TRBV5-8	TRBJ1-5	-	CASSLAVTGDQPQHF
TRBV18	TRBJ2-3	-	CASSPRSSGSLGGTDTQYF
TRBV19	TRBJ1-1	-	CASSGAMNTEAFF
TRBV19	TRBJ1-2	-	CASSSQLYGYTF
TRBV5-6	TRBJ1-2	-	CASSQGAHYGYTF
TRBV28	TRBJ1-2	-	CASSSQFLGGHSSNYGYTF
TRBV18	TRBJ2-6	-	CASQPTGAGANVLTF
TRBV7-2	TRBJ2-7	-	CASSLRTSGYEQYF
TRBV16	TRBJ1-1	-	CASSPTQGLNTEAFF
TRBV5-1	TRBJ2-1	-	CASRNGLAGTNEQFF
TRBV6-5	TRBJ2-3	-	CASRRGLADTQYF
TRBV2	TRBJ1-5	once	CASTEEGESNQPQHF
TRBV5-1	TRBJ2-7	-	CASSLGSGEAYEQYF
TRBV11-2	TRBJ1-2	few	CASSPGHGGYTF
TRBV19	TRBJ2-1	once	CASRKTGPGRGRDEQFF
TRBV27	TRBJ2-7	-	CASSQRGSPKQYF